These T cell receptor beta chains were read from a single sample in a study of CXCR3-negative and CXCR3-positive naive CD8 T cells. TCRdb reprocessed the 5' RACE reads, with one entry per CDR3 protein and no DNA. The sample shows around 80,000 distinct CDR3 sequences, and 0.62% sits with its ten largest clones. The specimen sequenced was naive CXCR3+ CD8+ T cells from blood. The receptors here all came from a human donor in good health. Some clones in this sample may be carry-over from other donors' samples. CDR3s include the opening cysteine and the closing phenylalanine or tryptophan.

>TRBV27|TRBJ2-1
CASSFGQNNEQFF
>TRBV20-1|TRBJ1-5
CSALLPGQGVSDQPQHF
>TRBV4-1|TRBJ2-1
CASSQGSDGGSQNEQFF
>TRBV6-2/TRBV6-3|TRBJ2-1
CASSYLGRNNEQFF
>TRBV20-1|TRBJ1-1
CSALRGGFETEAFF
>TRBV29-1|TRBJ2-2
CSVEFWNTGELFF
>TRBV29-1|TRBJ2-3
CSVPLWDIQYSFTDTQYF
>TRBV7-8|TRBJ2-3
CASRVSGLAGGGTDTQYF
>TRBV28|TRBJ2-1
CASSSRPGLVPEQFF
>TRBV9|TRBJ2-7
CASSVGPEAYEQYF
>TRBV6-6|TRBJ2-2
CASSYSSGTNTGELFF
>TRBV6-6|TRBJ2-4
CASSGRQGNIQYF
>TRBV9|TRBJ1-1
CASSALGGGNTEAFF
>TRBV27|TRBJ2-5
CASSLSPGLAEETQYF
>TRBV4-1|TRBJ2-7
CASSQVPSGNYEQYF
>TRBV12-3/TRBV12-4|TRBJ2-1
CASSFSRNEQFF
>TRBV7-9|TRBJ2-7
CASSTGTSIYEQYF
>TRBV5-1|TRBJ2-2
CASNPGGNTGELFF
>TRBV7-2|TRBJ2-7
CASSLIKAGLDEQYF
>TRBV10-3|TRBJ2-2
CAIASGTGIAGELFF
>TRBV6-5|TRBJ2-7
CASGPGYEQYF
>TRBV9|TRBJ1-2
CASSVGAGGNYGYTF